Each of the 3 T cell receptor beta chains below was sequenced from the same sample in a study of blood T cells in healthy people across ages. Through a sample-barcoded 5' primer and a J-beta primer mix, a second PCR was run for roughly 7 to 11 cycles. MiXCR, run by TCRdb on the 5' RACE reads, gives a single entry per CDR3 protein. The table has 1,300,000 or so distinct CDR3 sequences, approximately 59% seen once. The sample comprised blood. The receptors derive from a man aged 18 to 30 in good health.

This clonotype occurred once. The CDR3 sequence is CASRRGIEFF. CDR3 sequence (DNA): TGTGCCAGCCGTCGGGGGATTGAGTTCTTC. V and J are TRBV6-5 and TRBJ2-1, with D tentatively TRBD2 (6 bases). Trimming cost V 8 bases and J 14 bases, with 13 bases left between them. The CDR3 extends over 10 amino acids. Germline values: CDR1 MNHEY, CDR2 SVGAGI.

V usage is TRBV25-1 and J usage is TRBJ2-3; either TRBD1 or TRBD2 may supply D (5 bases each). The germline V and J ends were trimmed by 6 bases and 5 bases, with 24 bases remaining between them. CDR1 is MGHDK and CDR2 is SYGVNS in the germline V gene. The CDR3 is 17 residues long. As DNA, the CDR3 is TGTGCCAGCAGGGACTCTCTGGGGCTTTCTCTAGAAGATACGCAGTATTTT. As protein: CASRDSLGLSLEDTQYF.

A remark on this clonotype: A read error may produce the germline difference seen at one junction end. V gene TRBV6-2 or TRBV6-3 combines with J gene TRBJ2-2; D gene unclear. The germline gives CDR1 MNHEY, CDR2 SVGEGT. The CDR3 sequence is 14 residues long. The DNA for the CDR3 is TGTGCCAGCACCTATTACTCGAATACCGGGGAGCTGTTTTTT. Its protein product is CASTYYSNTGELFF.